The 25 T cell receptor beta chains listed next were all sequenced from one sample in a study of T cell changes during pregnancy in multiple sclerosis. Only in-frame clones appear in the TCRdb table, and some are missing; sequencing was by immunoSEQ multiplex PCR. The sample has 65,000 to 80,000 clones, roughly 93% seen once; the top ten hold approximately 2.5%. The starting material was peripheral blood, obtained in the second trimester of pregnancy. These receptors all come from a female donor with multiple sclerosis, enrolled in a pregnancy study.

The chain uses TRBV9 and TRBJ2-1; 8 nucleotides align to TRBD1. V lost 0 bases to trimming and J lost 15 bases; unmatched junction nucleotides: 8. Germline CDR1 reads SGDLS; CDR2 reads YYNGEE. The CDR3 loop spans 13 amino acids. Here the CDR3 DNA reads TGTGCCAGCAGCGTAGTTTTGGACAGGGAACCGTTCTTC. As protein: CASSVVLDREPFF.

The V gene is TRBV6-5, the J gene TRBJ2-7; D remains ambiguous. V shed 0 bases and J shed 10 bases, with 22 bases lying between them. The CDR3 loop spans 16 amino acids. Germline V CDR1 and CDR2: MNHEY, SVGAGI. Here the CDR3 DNA reads TGTGCCAGCAGTTACTCGATGGCGGCCCGAGAATTGCCACAGTACTTC. As protein: CASSYSMAARELPQYF.

This chain joins TRBV2 and TRBJ2-3, with no clear D. V was cut by 0 bases and J by 2 bases, with 9 bases left in between. CDR3 length equals 15 residues. Germline V gene data show CDR1 as SNHLY and CDR2 as FYNNEI. The CDR3 protein is CASSEARLPTDTQYF. CDR3 sequence (DNA): TGTGCCAGCAGTGAAGCGCGGCTTCCCACAGATACGCAGTATTTT.

The chain links TRBV30 to TRBJ1-6; D possibly corresponds to TRBD1 (5 bases). The germline V and J ends were trimmed by 0 bases and 8 bases, with 23 bases remaining between them. The CDR3 consists of 18 residues. CDR1 is GTSNPN, CDR2 SVGIG, per germline (reference sequence). CDR3 residues: CAWSVMRSGRDQDSPLHF. The CDR3 DNA follows: TGTGCCTGGAGTGTAATGAGGTCCGGCAGGGATCAGGATTCACCCCTCCACTTT.

The chain links TRBV28 to TRBJ1-6, with D unresolved. CDR3 length: 15 amino acids. CDR1 and CDR2 (germline): MDHEN, SYDVKM. V lost 6 bases and J 1 base, leaving 10 bases between the germline ends. The CDR3 nucleotides read TGTGCCAGCAGAAAGGGAGTTTCCTATAATTCACCCCTCCACTTT. Its translation: CASRKGVSYNSPLHF. Drawing the rest from reference TRBV28 and TRBJ1-6, the complete variable domain is DVKVTQSSRYLVKRTGEKVFLECVQDMDHENMFWYRQDPGLGLRLIYFSYDVKMKEKGDIPEGYSVSREKKERFSLILESASTNQTSMYLCASRKGVSYNSPLHFGNGTRLTVT.

CDR3 in amino acids: CASSPPAVRYGYTF. The CDR3 DNA is TGTGCCAGCTCACCACCGGCCGTCCGCTATGGCTACACCTTC. This sequence joins TRBV18 and TRBJ1-2; D remains ambiguous. Trimming took off 0 bases at V and 4 bases at J, with 9 bases between the two ends. The CDR3 runs 14 residues. Germline CDR1 and CDR2: KGHSH and LQKENI.

This clone was picked up one time. This sequence joins TRBV5-6 and TRBJ2-7; D is perhaps TRBD2 (8 bases). This CDR3 contains 14 residues. V was pared by 4 bases and J by 3 bases, with 14 bases between. Germline loops: CDR1 SGHDT, CDR2 YYEEEE. The CDR3 DNA reads TGTGCCAGCAGCCCGGGGGGGACAGTCTACGAGCAGTACTTC. It translates to CASSPGGTVYEQYF.

V gene TRBV18 combines with J gene TRBJ2-3, with 8 nucleotides matching TRBD2. This CDR3 contains 15 residues. Germline V gives CDR1 KGHSH, CDR2 LQKENI. J lost 3 bases, V lost 2 bases, and 4 bases had no gene match. CDR3 amino acids: CASSPLRGETDTQYF. The DNA for the CDR3 is TGTGCCAGCTCACCATTGCGGGGGGAAACAGATACGCAGTATTTT.

This clone has just one count. The rearrangement links TRBV7-3 to TRBJ2-2; 10 bases align to TRBD1. The V segment lost 5 bases and the J segment 8 bases; nucleotides outside the gene matches: 11. Germline CDR1 reads SGHTA; CDR2 reads FQGTGA. This CDR3 spans 16 amino acids. The CDR3 DNA is TGTGCCAGCAGCACATCTGACAGGGGGCGGGGAGGGGAGCTGTTTTTT. Translating it yields CASSTSDRGRGGELFF.

This clone was recorded only once. This chain's CDR3 is CASSPAGGPEDTQYF. CDR3 DNA: TGTGCCAGCAGCCCAGCGGGAGGGCCAGAGGATACGCAGTATTTT. The rearrangement joins TRBV11-3 to TRBJ2-3; TRBD2 matches 10 bases. CDR1 is SGHNT and CDR2 is YENEEA in the germline V gene. The ends lost 5 bases at V and 6 bases at J; junction bases unmatched: 8. The CDR3 sequence is 15 residues long. Variable domain in full (rest from reference TRBV11-3 and TRBJ2-3): EAGVVQSPRYKIIEKKQPVAFWCNPISGHNTLYWYLQNLGQGPELLIRYENEEAVDDSQLPKDRFSAERLKGVDSTLKIQPAELGDSAVYLCASSPAGGPEDTQYFGPGTRLTVL.

This chain uses TRBV15 with TRBJ2-2; 8 bases map to TRBD1. Germline values: CDR1 LNHNV, CDR2 YYDKDF (reference sequence). The ends lost 3 bases at V and 1 base at J; junction bases unmatched: 4. The CDR3 has 16 amino acids. CDR3 nucleotides: TGTGCCACCAGCAGGCAAGGGACAGGGAACACCGGGGAGCTGTTTTTT. Translation gives CATSRQGTGNTGELFF. Combining the CDR3 with reference TRBV15 and TRBJ2-2 gives the whole variable domain DAMVIQNPRYQVTQFGKPVTLSCSQTLNHNVMYWYQQKSSQAPKLLFHYYDKDFNNEADTPDNFQSRRPNTSFCFLDIRSPGLGDTAMYLCATSRQGTGNTGELFFGEGSRLTVL.

The gene calls are TRBV28 and TRBJ2-7, with D possibly being TRBD1 (5 bases). The CDR3 contains 13 residues. V lost 7 bases to trimming and J lost 4 bases, with 14 bases between them. Germline-derived CDR1 and CDR2 are MDHEN and SYDVKM. The CDR3 protein is CASNRQILYEQYF. The CDR3, as DNA: TGTGCCAGCAATAGACAGATCTTATACGAGCAGTACTTC.

CDR3 sequence reads: CASTLGGGTPSSYEQYF. The CDR3 region has the DNA TGTGCCAGCACCCTAGGGGGGGGGACACCGAGCTCCTACGAGCAGTACTTC. The chain joins TRBV7-9 to TRBJ2-7, with D perhaps TRBD2 (7 bases). Trimming stripped 7 bases from V and 0 bases from J, with 22 bases between. Germline V gene data show CDR1 as SEHNR and CDR2 as FQNEAQ (reference sequence). The CDR3 is made up of 17 amino acids.

The rearrangement joins TRBV4-2 to TRBJ1-5; 8 nucleotides match TRBD1. This CDR3 comprises 17 residues. V was pared by 3 bases and J by 2 bases, with 9 bases of the junction left unmatched. Germline CDR1 is LGHNA and CDR2 is YNFKEQ. This CDR3 is CASSQLGQGMGNQPQHF. In DNA form, the CDR3 reads TGTGCCAGCAGCCAGCTTGGACAGGGCATGGGCAATCAGCCCCAGCATTTT.

In this sample, this clone turned up a few times. The rearrangement uses TRBV7-9 and TRBJ2-7, with 10 bases fitting TRBD1. The CDR3 consists of 12 residues. The germline gives CDR1 SEHNR, CDR2 FQNEAQ (reference sequence). Unmatched junction bases numbered 1, after V lost 5 bases and J lost 6 bases. This chain's CDR3 is CASSRQGAEQYF. The CDR3, as DNA: TGTGCCAGCAGCCGACAGGGGGCCGAGCAGTACTTC.

The rearrangement links TRBV30 to TRBJ1-2; D is perhaps TRBD1 (5 bases). Looked up from germline, CDR1 is GTSNPN and CDR2 is SVGIG (reference sequence). V gave up 0 bases and J gave up 5 bases, with 10 bases separating them. The CDR3 totals 13 residues. This CDR3 is CAWSVQVWYGYTF. CDR3 bases: TGTGCCTGGAGTGTACAGGTTTGGTATGGCTACACCTTC. Using reference TRBV30 and TRBJ1-2 for the parts outside the CDR3, the full variable domain is SQTIHQWPATLVQPVGSPLSLECTVEGTSNPNLYWYRQAAGRGLQLLFYSVGIGQISSEVPQNLSASRPQDRQFILSSKKLLLSDSGFYLCAWSVQVWYGYTFGSGTRLTVV.

CDR3: CASSLGQGIDTQYF. The CDR3 coding sequence is TGTGCCAGCAGCTTGGGCCAGGGGATAGATACGCAGTATTTT. V usage is TRBV11-2 and J usage is TRBJ2-3, with D possibly matching TRBD1 (6 bases). Trimming removed 3 bases at V and 5 bases at J, with 12 bases between. There are 14 residues in the CDR3. Germline-derived CDR1 and CDR2 are SGHAT and FQNNGV.

This clone was picked up a small number of times. The chain joins TRBV9 to TRBJ1-6; 8 bases line up with TRBD1. Germline trimming cut 0 bases from V and 9 bases from J; bases unmatched to any gene: 2. The CDR3 is 14 residues long. Germline V CDR1 and CDR2: SGDLS, YYNGEE. CDR3 sequence: CASSVVGTGSPLHF. The CDR3 DNA follows: TGTGCCAGCAGCGTAGTAGGGACAGGTTCACCCCTCCACTTT.

The chain combines TRBV6-5 with TRBJ2-5, with 8 nucleotides matching TRBD1. J gave up 3 bases and V 6 bases, and 9 bases lay outside the gene matches. The CDR3 is 15 amino acids. Germline CDR1 is MNHEY and CDR2 is SVGAGI. The CDR3 protein is CASSPSTGEEETQYF. The CDR3 nucleotides are TGTGCCAGCAGCCCCTCGACAGGGGAGGAAGAGACCCAGTACTTC.

This clone is judged medium-sized. The J gene is TRBJ1-1, the V gene TRBV9; 7 nucleotides line up with TRBD1. The junction had 6 bases not matched to a gene; V was cut back by 6 bases and J by 7 bases. Germline V gene sequence: CDR1 SGDLS, CDR2 YYNGEE. The CDR3 sequence is 12 residues long. CDR3 in amino acids: CASTSRQGEAFF. The CDR3 DNA follows: TGTGCCAGCACGTCCCGACAGGGTGAAGCTTTCTTT.

The chain employs TRBV6-1 and TRBJ1-5; possibly TRBD1 for D (5 bases). This CDR3 contains 14 residues. V lost 6 bases and J lost 7, with 16 bases in between. Germline V lookup: CDR1 MNHNS, CDR2 SASEGT. This CDR3 reads CASRGEARRQPQHF. CDR3 DNA: TGTGCCAGCAGGGGGGAGGCCAGGCGGCAGCCCCAGCATTTT.

The chain has TRBV2 and TRBJ2-7; no clear D gene. V was pared by 6 bases and J by 3 bases, with 18 bases between. Germline V lookup: CDR1 SNHLY, CDR2 FYNNEI. The CDR3 loop spans 15 amino acids. CDR3 in amino acids: CASSGLQVQLYEQYF. As DNA, the CDR3 is TGTGCCAGCAGCGGCCTTCAGGTACAACTCTACGAGCAGTACTTC.

The chain joins TRBV12-5 to TRBJ1-5; D gene unclear. The germline V gene has CDR1 LGHNT and CDR2 FRNRAP. V lost 0 bases and J lost 3, with 12 bases in between. The CDR3 spans 16 residues. As DNA, the CDR3 is TGTGCTAGTGGTTTGGTTGGCGGGCGGTACAATCAGCCCCAGCATTTT. Amino acid sequence: CASGLVGGRYNQPQHF.

This chain connects TRBV11-3 to TRBJ2-1; 7 bases align to TRBD1. The CDR3 is 15 amino acids. CDR1 and CDR2 (germline): SGHNT, YENEEA. V lost 4 bases, J lost 3 bases, and 6 bases stayed unmatched. CDR3 loop: CASSSERTGYNEQFF. Written as DNA, the CDR3 is TGTGCCAGCAGCTCGGAACGGACAGGCTACAATGAGCAGTTCTTC.

This chain uses TRBV27 with TRBJ1-1, with D unresolved. Germline-derived CDR1 and CDR2 are MNHEY and SMNVEV (reference sequence). The CDR3 is 13 residues long. The ends were cut back, 6 bases at V and 4 bases at J, with 12 bases in the middle. The CDR3 DNA reads TGTGCCAGCAGCCTCTCGGTGCGCACTGAAGCTTTCTTT. Protein: CASSLSVRTEAFF.